Presented here are 28 T cell receptor beta chains from one specimen sequenced in a study of T cells after posttransplantation cyclophosphamide. Assay used: immunoSEQ multiplex PCR; TCRdb lists only in-frame clones, some missing. This sample carries around 35,000 clones, none of them present only once. The sequencing sample was made of PBMCs. These receptors all stem from a girl aged 10-17 years in good health, CMV-negative, and a related stem cell transplant donor.

The rearrangement joins TRBV5-1 to TRBJ1-2, with 10 bases fitting TRBD1. There are 17 residues in the CDR3. Per the germline V gene, CDR1 is SGHRS and CDR2 is YFSETQ. V trimming: 0 bases; J trimming: 2 bases; junction bases outside the gene matches: 7. In DNA, the CDR3 is TGCGCCAGCAGCTTGGCGGGACAGGGGACGGGAAACTATGGCTACACCTTC. This sequence encodes CASSLAGQGTGNYGYTF.

This clone was counted a few times. V is TRBV6-5 and J is TRBJ1-3; D remains unclear. The V gene lost 2 bases and the J gene lost 2 bases, with 7 bases spanning the gap. The CDR3 is 14 amino acids. CDR1 MNHEY and CDR2 SVGAGI come from the germline V gene. CDR3 in DNA: TGTGCCAGCAGTTACGCCCTAACTGGAAACACCATATATTTT. Translated, it gives CASSYALTGNTIYF.

In its sample, this clone was seen many times. The chain employs TRBV28 and TRBJ2-1, with a tentative D call TRBD2 (7 bases). Trimming took off 3 bases at V and 7 bases at J, with 22 bases between the two ends. This CDR3 contains 17 residues. Per the germline V gene, CDR1 is MDHEN and CDR2 is SYDVKM. In nucleotides, the CDR3 is TGTGCCAGCAGTTTGTATCAGGGGCGGGAGAATTGGAATGAGCAGTTCTTC. Protein product: CASSLYQGRENWNEQFF.

This clone was recorded a few times. The chain recombines TRBV20-1 with TRBJ2-7; D perhaps matches TRBD1 (6 bases). Germline values: CDR1 DFQATT, CDR2 SNEGSKA (reference sequence). Trimming took off 3 bases at V and 6 bases at J, with 9 bases between the two ends. This CDR3 is 11 amino acids long. CDR3 DNA: TGCAGTGCTAGGGCCAGGGGCGAGCAGTACTTC. Translated: CSARARGEQYF.

This clone showed up many times. V is TRBV4-1 and J is TRBJ2-5; D call uncertain. Germline CDR1 and CDR2: MGHRA and YSYEKL. This CDR3 has 14 amino acids. V lost 4 bases to trimming and J lost 1 base, with 10 bases between them. The CDR3 sequence is CASSLPGLQETQYF. The CDR3 DNA reads TGCGCCAGCAGCCTGCCTGGCCTCCAAGAGACCCAGTACTTC.

This clone was found many times. This sequence joins TRBV28 and TRBJ2-1; no clear D gene. CDR3 length equals 16 residues. Looked up from germline, CDR1 is MDHEN and CDR2 is SYDVKM. V was clipped by 6 bases and J by 0 bases, with 15 bases between them. CDR3 loop: CASRSGGSSSYNEQFF. Here the CDR3 DNA reads TGTGCCAGCAGATCAGGTGGCTCCAGCTCCTACAATGAGCAGTTCTTC.

There are a few counts of this clone. V and J are TRBV19 and TRBJ1-6; tentative D call: TRBD1 (5 bases). This CDR3 region has 13 residues. The germline gives CDR1 LNHDA, CDR2 SQIVND (reference sequence). The germline V and J ends were trimmed by 7 bases and 8 bases, with 12 bases remaining between them. The CDR3: CASKPQEYSPLHF. Here the CDR3 DNA reads TGTGCCAGTAAGCCACAGGAATATTCACCCCTCCACTTT.

This clone was found a few times. The J gene is TRBJ2-7, the V gene TRBV28; 15 nucleotides align to TRBD2. V was clipped by 5 bases and J by 4 bases; unmatched bases: 3. CDR3 length: 15 amino acids. CDR1 MDHEN and CDR2 SYDVKM come from the germline V gene. The CDR3 sequence: CASSGLAGGVYEQYF. Here the CDR3 DNA reads TGTGCCAGCAGTGGACTAGCGGGAGGGGTATACGAGCAGTACTTC. Full variable domain (remainder filled in from reference TRBV28 and TRBJ2-7): DVKVTQSSRYLVKRTGEKVFLECVQDMDHENMFWYRQDPGLGLRLIYFSYDVKMKEKGDIPEGYSVSREKKERFSLILESASTNQTSMYLCASSGLAGGVYEQYFGPGTRLTVT.

The J gene is TRBJ2-3, the V gene TRBV5-1; 15 bases match TRBD2. The CDR3 has 18 amino acids. Germline CDR1 SGHRS, CDR2 YFSETQ. The trim removed 4 bases at V and 0 bases at J, leaving 6 bases unmatched. The chain's CDR3 is CASSTGLAGGSSTDTQYF. The CDR3 region has the DNA TGCGCCAGCAGCACGGGACTAGCGGGGGGTTCTAGCACAGATACGCAGTATTTT. Supplemented by reference TRBV5-1 and TRBJ2-3, the full variable domain reads KAGVTQTPRYLIKTRGQQVTLSCSPISGHRSVSWYQQTPGQGLQFLFEYFSETQRNKGNFPGRFSGRQFSNSRSEMNVSTLELGDSALYLCASSTGLAGGSSTDTQYFGPGTRLTVL.

The chain is built from TRBV18 and TRBJ1-1; TRBD1 aligns across 12 bases. Trimming at V came to 6 bases and at J to 10 bases, leaving 15 bases not matched to a gene. Looked up from germline, CDR1 is KGHSH and CDR2 is LQKENI. CDR3 length: 16 residues. The CDR3 DNA sequence: TGTGCCAGCTCTTACCGGGACAGGGGGCCCCTACCAGGAGCTTTCTTT. Its protein is CASSYRDRGPLPGAFF.

This clone has more than one count but fewer than ten. The chain uses TRBV5-1 and TRBJ2-7; 8 bases fit TRBD1. V shed 0 bases and J 6 bases; nucleotides not matched to a gene: 5. The length of the CDR3 is 14 residues. Germline CDR1 is SGHRS and CDR2 is YFSETQ. The CDR3 region has the DNA TGCGCCAGCAGCTTGGCCGATACAGGGGGCGAGCAGTACTTC. It translates to CASSLADTGGEQYF.

This clone appeared a few times. J is TRBJ2-5 and V is TRBV15; D is perhaps TRBD1 (6 bases). The J call may be in error: the DNA end matches TRBJ2-7 better. Germline V gives CDR1 LNHNV, CDR2 YYDKDF (reference sequence). There are 15 residues in the CDR3. Here the CDR3 DNA reads TGTGCCACCAGCAGAACAGTCACAGGGATCTACGAGCAGTACTTC. This gives the protein CATSRTVTGIYEQYF.

The chain links TRBV6-4 to TRBJ1-6; maybe TRBD1 (6 bases). The CDR3 loop spans 14 amino acids. Germline CDR1 reads MRHNA; CDR2 reads SNTAGT. Trimming removed 2 bases from V and 9 bases from J, with 11 bases in between. The CDR3: CASSDRQGTSPLHF. The CDR3 nucleotides read TGTGCCAGCAGTGACCGGCAGGGGACTTCACCCCTCCACTTT.

This clone was seen many times. The chain joins TRBV2 to TRBJ2-6, with a weak D call TRBD2 (5 bases). Germline V CDR1 and CDR2: SNHLY, FYNNEI. The CDR3 totals 14 residues. Deletions cut 4 bases from V and 4 bases from J, with 8 bases between. The CDR3 region has the DNA TGTGCCAGCAGTGGTAGCGCCGGGGCCAACGTCCTGACTTTC. This gives the protein CASSGSAGANVLTF.

The chain joins TRBV11-3 to TRBJ2-5, with TRBD1 identical over 7 bases. From germline, CDR1 is SGHNT and CDR2 YENEEA. The CDR3 covers 14 residues. With 3 bases clipped from V and 2 bases from J, the junction kept 3 bases outside the gene matches. The CDR3 DNA sequence: TGTGCCAGCAGCTTGCAGACAGGGCAAGAGACCCAGTACTTC. Residues: CASSLQTGQETQYF.

In its sample, this clone was seen many times. CDR3 coding DNA: TGTGCCAGTAGTATACTGGGTAGGACGGGGGAGCAGTACTTC. Amino acid sequence: CASSILGRTGEQYF. The genes are TRBV19 and TRBJ2-7, with D tentatively TRBD2 (5 bases). The CDR3 has 14 residues. The V gene lost 2 bases and the J gene lost 7 bases, with 15 bases spanning the gap. CDR1 LNHDA and CDR2 SQIVND come from the germline V gene (reference sequence). Based on the CDR3 plus reference TRBV19 and TRBJ2-7, the full variable domain is DGGITQSPKYLFRKEGQNVTLSCEQNLNHDAMYWYRQDPGQGLRLIYYSQIVNDFQKGDIAEGYSVSREKKESFPLTVTSAQKNPTAFYLCASSILGRTGEQYFGPGTRLTVT.

Written as DNA, the CDR3 is TGCAGCGTTGCCGGGAGCTCCTACAATGAGCAGTTCTTC. As protein: CSVAGSSYNEQFF. This chain joins TRBV29-1 and TRBJ2-1; D is possibly TRBD2 (6 bases). This CDR3 is built from 13 residues. Germline V lookup: CDR1 SQVTM, CDR2 ANQGSEA. Trimming removed 4 bases at V and 0 bases at J, with 7 bases between.

This clone was found many times. The J gene is TRBJ2-7, the V gene TRBV6-5; no reliable D call. CDR1 and CDR2 (germline): MNHEY, SVGAGI. Deletions cut 6 bases from V and 1 base from J, with 7 bases between. The CDR3 contains 12 residues. DNA for the CDR3: TGTGCCAGCAGGTCGAGTTCCTACGAGCAGTACTTC. Translation gives CASRSSSYEQYF.

This clone has just a few counts. J is TRBJ1-1 and V is TRBV28; maybe TRBD1 (5 bases). The V end was cut by 6 bases, the J end by 0 bases, with 8 bases between. The germline CDR1 and CDR2 sequences are MDHEN and SYDVKM. This CDR3 has 13 residues. The CDR3 reads CASSYRLNTEAFF. CDR3 DNA: TGTGCCAGCAGCTACAGGCTGAACACTGAAGCTTTCTTT.

The genes are TRBV30 and TRBJ2-1; 12 nucleotides agree with TRBD2. J was trimmed by 7 bases and V by 5 bases; bases with no gene match: 9. CDR3 length: 15 amino acids. Germline-derived CDR1 and CDR2 are GTSNPN and SVGIG (reference sequence). This CDR3 reads CAWGTGLAGGNEQFF. CDR3 nucleotide sequence: TGTGCCTGGGGCACGGGGCTAGCGGGGGGGAATGAGCAGTTCTTC.

This clone was seen repeatedly, ten times or more. This chain uses TRBV6-1 with TRBJ2-7, with D possibly being TRBD2 (7 bases). The germline V gene has CDR1 MNHNS and CDR2 SASEGT. CDR3 length: 14 residues. V lost 6 bases to trimming and J lost 0 bases, with 12 bases between them. CDR3 protein: CASRRGGDSYEQYF. As DNA, the CDR3 is TGTGCCAGCAGGAGGGGGGGGGACTCCTACGAGCAGTACTTC.

This clone was seen more than once but under ten times. V and J are TRBV30 and TRBJ2-1, with 10 bases aligning to TRBD2. The CDR3 is made up of 13 amino acids. Germline V gene lookup returns CDR1 GTSNPN and CDR2 SVGIG (reference sequence). V was pared by 5 bases and J by 8 bases, with 6 bases of the junction left unmatched. The CDR3 protein is CAWQVAGGYEQFF. CDR3 coding DNA: TGTGCCTGGCAGGTAGCGGGAGGATATGAGCAGTTCTTC.

This clone was counted ten times or more. The chain is built from TRBV5-8 and TRBJ1-4, with TRBD1 matching over 7 bases. Germline V gives CDR1 SGHTS, CDR2 YDEGEE. After removal of 2 bases from V and 3 bases from J, the junction contained 4 bases not matched to a gene. CDR3 length: 15 amino acids. CDR3 nucleotide sequence: TGTGCCAGCAGCTTTAACAGGGGATCTAATGAAAAACTGTTTTTT. It specifies CASSFNRGSNEKLFF.

CDR3 residues: CASSPLYSNQPQHF. The CDR3 DNA follows: TGTGCCAGCAGCCCACTATATAGCAATCAGCCCCAGCATTTT. The chain joins TRBV27 to TRBJ1-5, with no clear D. The CDR3 runs 14 residues. Germline loops: CDR1 MNHEY, CDR2 SMNVEV (reference sequence). With 6 bases removed from V and 0 bases from J, the gap between germline ends came to 9 bases.

A few counts support this clone. The chain employs TRBV5-6 and TRBJ2-2; 12 nucleotides align to TRBD2. The CDR3 spans 16 residues. With V trimmed by 0 bases and J by 7 bases, 4 bases remained unmatched. From germline, CDR1 is SGHDT and CDR2 YYEEEE. CDR3 DNA: TGTGCCAGCAGCTTGGTGACTAGCGGGAGCCACGGGGAGCTGTTTTTT. Amino acid sequence: CASSLVTSGSHGELFF.

This clone has a count of ten or more. This rearrangement joins TRBV6-6 to TRBJ2-3, with 11 positions matching TRBD2. CDR3 size: 16 residues. Looked up from germline, CDR1 is MNHNY and CDR2 is SVGAGI (reference sequence). With 6 bases clipped from V and 3 bases from J, the junction kept 8 bases outside the gene matches. The chain's CDR3 is CASRYTGLADTDTQYF. The DNA of the CDR3 is TGTGCCAGCAGGTATACGGGACTAGCGGATACAGATACGCAGTATTTT.

V gene TRBV28 combines with J gene TRBJ1-1, with 7 nucleotides matching TRBD1. The CDR3 contains 15 residues. V trimming: 6 bases; J trimming: 7 bases; junction bases outside the gene matches: 14. CDR1 MDHEN and CDR2 SYDVKM come from the germline V gene. CDR3 nucleotide sequence: TGTGCCAGCAGCTCCGACAGGGATGGGTACGATGAAGCTTTCTTT. Translating it yields CASSSDRDGYDEAFF.

This clone showed up many times. The J gene is TRBJ1-1, the V gene TRBV6-6, with D unclear. The V end was cut by 7 bases, the J end by 1 base, with 10 bases between. The CDR3 totals 13 residues. Germline V gives CDR1 MNHNY, CDR2 SVGAGI (reference sequence). The CDR3 region has the DNA TGTGCCAGCAACACAGACGCGAACACTGAAGCTTTCTTT. It translates to CASNTDANTEAFF.